This T cell receptor beta chain was captured by sequencing in a study of neurological immune-mediated disorders. CDR3 length equals 15 residues. The V gene's germline CDR1 is SGHTA and CDR2 FQGNSA. V was cut by 5 bases and J by 4 bases, with 18 bases left in between. Time point defined: longitudinal time-point 3. A single record per CDR3 protein comes from TCRdb applying MiXCR to the 5' RACE reads. Of about 48,000 distinct CDR3 sequences in the sample, roughly an eighth were seen once. This clonotype came up a few times. The sequencing sample was made of PBMCs. The rearrangement links TRBV7-2 to TRBJ2-7; D perhaps matches TRBD1 (7 bases). The source of this sequence is a male donor with HTLV-1-associated myelopathy (HAM/TSP). The CDR3 spells CASSPGRDRVYEQYF. For the CDR3, the DNA is TGTGCCAGCAGCCCCGGGAGAGACAGGGTGTACGAGCAGTACTTC.